Listed below are T cell receptor beta chains from one sample, sequenced in a study of control samples from healthy donors and cancer patients. Measured with immunoSEQ multiplex PCR; TCRdb has only the in-frame clones, and not every one. The sample gives more than 25,000 clones, roughly nine tenths of which show up once; 3% to 5% is in the top ten. Sequencing used formalin-fixed, paraffin-embedded tissue. The receptors here all came from a female donor with melanoma. Both conserved end residues are part of each CDR3. The D gene is left open where the match is weak. Clone size is given for some rows only: seen once, a few or many times, or a class if the clone is expanded.

D gene: TRBD1; V gene: TRBV7-2; clone size: -; J gene: TRBJ1-1; CDR3 protein: CASSFRQGASTEAFF; CDR3 DNA: TGTGCCAGCAGCTTTAGACAGGGGGCAAGCACTGAAGCTTTCTTT
D gene: -; V gene: TRBV5-6; clone size: -; J gene: TRBJ1-2; CDR3 protein: CASSLGQVMGYTF; CDR3 DNA: TGTGCCAGCAGCTTGGGACAGGTCATGGGCTACACCTTC
D gene: TRBD2; V gene: TRBV10-3; clone size: -; J gene: TRBJ2-5; CDR3 protein: CATRGGRHQETQYF; CDR3 DNA: TGTGCCACGCGGGGGGGGAGGCACCAAGAGACCCAGTACTTC
D gene: -; V gene: TRBV3-1/TRBV3-2; clone size: -; J gene: TRBJ1-1; CDR3 protein: CASSLNTEAFF; CDR3 DNA: TGTGCCAGCAGCCTTAACACTGAAGCTTTCTTT
D gene: -; V gene: TRBV5-4; clone size: -; J gene: TRBJ2-5; CDR3 protein: CASSLAGTIKTQYF; CDR3 DNA: TGTGCCAGCAGCTTGGCCGGAACCATCAAGACCCAGTACTTC
D gene: -; V gene: TRBV23-1; clone size: -; J gene: TRBJ2-1; CDR3 protein: CASSQMGPRAILYNEQFF; CDR3 DNA: TGCGCCAGCAGTCAAATGGGCCCTCGAGCGATTCTCTACAATGAGCAGTTCTTC
D gene: -; V gene: TRBV7-7; clone size: -; J gene: TRBJ2-6; CDR3 protein: CASSLGHQLWANVLTF; CDR3 DNA: TGTGCCAGCAGCTTAGGACACCAGCTCTGGGCCAACGTCCTGACTTTC
D gene: -; V gene: TRBV4-1; clone size: few; J gene: TRBJ2-7; CDR3 protein: CASSQELGSGPYYEQYF; CDR3 DNA: TGCGCCAGCAGCCAAGAGCTCGGGAGCGGGCCTTACTACGAGCAGTACTTC
D gene: -; V gene: TRBV5-1; clone size: -; J gene: TRBJ1-2; CDR3 protein: CASSLRADYGYTF; CDR3 DNA: TGCGCCAGCAGCTTGCGGGCGGACTATGGCTACACCTTC
D gene: TRBD1; V gene: TRBV2; clone size: once; J gene: TRBJ1-2; CDR3 protein: CASSPGTGYGYTF; CDR3 DNA: TGTGCCAGCAGTCCCGGGACAGGATATGGCTACACCTTC
D gene: -; V gene: TRBV27; clone size: -; J gene: TRBJ1-1; CDR3 protein: CASSPGPGREAFF; CDR3 DNA: TGTGCCAGCAGTCCAGGGCCTGGACGTGAAGCTTTCTTT
D gene: -; V gene: TRBV6-2/TRBV6-3; clone size: -; J gene: TRBJ1-1; CDR3 protein: CASSTKKKSRMNTEAFF; CDR3 DNA: TGTGCCAGCAGTACTAAGAAAAAGTCCCGCATGAACACTGAAGCTTTCTTT
D gene: -; V gene: TRBV15; clone size: -; J gene: TRBJ1-5; CDR3 protein: CATSRVLLQPQHF; CDR3 DNA: TGTGCCACCAGCAGAGTTCTACTTCAGCCCCAGCATTTT
D gene: -; V gene: TRBV19; clone size: -; J gene: TRBJ2-7; CDR3 protein: CASSIGLIYEQYF; CDR3 DNA: TGTGCCAGTAGTATAGGACTGATCTACGAGCAGTACTTC
D gene: TRBD1; V gene: TRBV30; clone size: -; J gene: TRBJ2-7; CDR3 protein: CAWSVTGVREQYF; CDR3 DNA: TGTGCCTGGAGTGTAACAGGGGTGCGAGAGCAGTACTTC
D gene: -; V gene: TRBV10-3; clone size: -; J gene: TRBJ2-7; CDR3 protein: CAISSGPGYEQYF; CDR3 DNA: TGTGCCATCAGCTCCGGCCCGGGGTACGAGCAGTACTTC
D gene: TRBD1; V gene: TRBV4-1; clone size: -; J gene: TRBJ1-2; CDR3 protein: CASSQIPGQDARGYTF; CDR3 DNA: TGCGCCAGCAGCCAAATACCGGGACAGGATGCGCGAGGCTACACCTTC
D gene: -; V gene: TRBV14; clone size: -; J gene: TRBJ2-5; CDR3 protein: CASSQRVAQKETQYF; CDR3 DNA: TGTGCCAGCAGCCAAAGGGTGGCGCAGAAAGAGACCCAGTACTTC
D gene: -; V gene: TRBV29-1; clone size: once; J gene: TRBJ2-1; CDR3 protein: CSGRSGYNEQFF; CDR3 DNA: TGCAGTGGGAGGTCGGGCTACAATGAGCAGTTCTTC
D gene: TRBD2; V gene: TRBV3-1/TRBV3-2; clone size: -; J gene: TRBJ2-7; CDR3 protein: CASSRRLAGGGEQYF; CDR3 DNA: TGTGCCAGCAGCCGAAGACTAGCGGGAGGGGGCGAGCAGTACTTC
D gene: -; V gene: TRBV14; clone size: -; J gene: TRBJ2-3; CDR3 protein: CASSQGKAQYF; CDR3 DNA: TGTGCCAGCAGCCAGGGTAAAGCGCAGTATTTT
D gene: -; V gene: TRBV2; clone size: once; J gene: TRBJ1-2; CDR3 protein: CASTAQSRGGYTF; CDR3 DNA: TGTGCCAGCACCGCCCAGTCCAGAGGGGGCTACACCTTC
D gene: TRBD2; V gene: TRBV5-1; clone size: -; J gene: TRBJ2-3; CDR3 protein: CASSTRTSGSTDTQYF; CDR3 DNA: TGCGCCAGCAGCACACGGACTAGCGGGAGTACAGATACGCAGTATTTT
D gene: TRBD1; V gene: TRBV30; clone size: once; J gene: TRBJ1-4; CDR3 protein: CAWSVQDRTNEKLFF; CDR3 DNA: TGTGCCTGGAGTGTACAGGACAGGACTAATGAAAAACTGTTTTTT
D gene: -; V gene: TRBV7-2; clone size: -; J gene: TRBJ1-1; CDR3 protein: CASSLVSGGDTEAFF; CDR3 DNA: TGTGCCAGCAGCTTAGTGTCTGGCGGGGACACTGAAGCTTTCTTT
D gene: -; V gene: TRBV2; clone size: -; J gene: TRBJ2-1; CDR3 protein: CASSGVEDNEQFF; CDR3 DNA: TGTGCCAGCAGCGGCGTTGAGGACAATGAGCAGTTCTTC
D gene: -; V gene: TRBV10-3; clone size: -; J gene: TRBJ1-1; CDR3 protein: CAIRKGGDTEAFF; CDR3 DNA: TGTGCCATCAGGAAGGGGGGGGACACTGAAGCTTTCTTT
D gene: TRBD2; V gene: TRBV12-3/TRBV12-4; clone size: -; J gene: TRBJ2-1; CDR3 protein: CAWGAGGYNEQFF; CDR3 DNA: TGTGCCTGGGGAGCGGGAGGGTACAATGAGCAGTTCTTC
D gene: -; V gene: TRBV4-1; clone size: -; J gene: TRBJ2-5; CDR3 protein: CASSQSWETQYF; CDR3 DNA: TGCGCCAGCAGCCAGAGCTGGGAGACCCAGTACTTC
D gene: -; V gene: TRBV18; clone size: once; J gene: TRBJ1-6; CDR3 protein: CASSPNGFGPPLHF; CDR3 DNA: TGTGCCAGCTCACCTAACGGGTTTGGTCCACCCCTCCACTTT
D gene: -; V gene: TRBV30; clone size: -; J gene: TRBJ1-6; CDR3 protein: CAWSGGYNSPLHF; CDR3 DNA: TGTGCCTGGAGTGGGGGGTATAATTCACCCCTCCACTTT
D gene: -; V gene: TRBV7-2; clone size: -; J gene: TRBJ2-7; CDR3 protein: CASSLGSLNEQYF; CDR3 DNA: TGTGCCAGCAGCTTAGGGTCACTGAACGAGCAGTACTTC
D gene: -; V gene: TRBV27; clone size: -; J gene: TRBJ1-1; CDR3 protein: CASSFQGRRSWAFF; CDR3 DNA: TGTGCCAGCAGTTTTCAGGGGCGCCGCTCATGGGCTTTCTTT
D gene: -; V gene: TRBV5-5; clone size: -; J gene: TRBJ1-1; CDR3 protein: CASNRGNTEAFF; CDR3 DNA: TGTGCCAGCAATAGAGGGAACACTGAAGCTTTCTTT
D gene: -; V gene: TRBV6-5; clone size: few; J gene: TRBJ1-1; CDR3 protein: CASSVGNRVNTEAFF; CDR3 DNA: TGTGCCAGCAGCGTGGGTAATCGGGTGAACACTGAAGCTTTCTTT
D gene: TRBD1; V gene: TRBV5-1; clone size: -; J gene: TRBJ1-2; CDR3 protein: CASSPTGDYGYTF; CDR3 DNA: TGCGCCAGCAGCCCTACAGGGGACTATGGCTACACCTTC
D gene: TRBD2; V gene: TRBV11-3; clone size: -; J gene: TRBJ2-1; CDR3 protein: CASSLGLAGVEQFF; CDR3 DNA: TGTGCCAGCAGCTTAGGACTAGCGGGAGTGGAGCAGTTCTTC
D gene: -; V gene: TRBV14; clone size: -; J gene: TRBJ1-2; CDR3 protein: CASSQGYGYTF; CDR3 DNA: TGTGCCAGCAGCCAGGGGTATGGCTACACCTTC
D gene: TRBD1; V gene: TRBV5-1; clone size: -; J gene: TRBJ1-6; CDR3 protein: CASSLPYGTGGSPLHF; CDR3 DNA: TGCGCCAGCAGCTTGCCCTATGGGACAGGGGGTTCACCCCTCCACTTT
D gene: -; V gene: TRBV7-9; clone size: -; J gene: TRBJ2-7; CDR3 protein: CASSPRVGIWYF; CDR3 DNA: TGTGCCAGCAGCCCGCGGGTTGGGATTTGGTACTTC
D gene: TRBD2; V gene: TRBV30; clone size: -; J gene: TRBJ2-1; CDR3 protein: CAWSFGTSGRAHNEQFF; CDR3 DNA: TGTGCCTGGAGCTTCGGGACTAGCGGGAGGGCCCATAATGAGCAGTTCTTC
D gene: -; V gene: TRBV7-2; clone size: -; J gene: TRBJ2-7; CDR3 protein: CASSARGPPAWEQYF; CDR3 DNA: TGTGCCAGCAGCGCCAGGGGACCTCCCGCTTGGGAGCAGTACTTC
D gene: -; V gene: TRBV7-9; clone size: -; J gene: TRBJ2-3; CDR3 protein: CAILEGADTQYF; CDR3 DNA: TGTGCCATTTTAGAGGGGGCAGATACGCAGTATTTT
D gene: -; V gene: TRBV12-3/TRBV12-4; clone size: -; J gene: TRBJ1-6; CDR3 protein: CASSFRPWALHF; CDR3 DNA: TGTGCCAGCAGTTTTAGGCCTTGGGCCCTCCACTTT
D gene: -; V gene: TRBV11-2; clone size: -; J gene: TRBJ1-3; CDR3 protein: CASSLGSQSNTIYF; CDR3 DNA: TGTGCCAGCAGCTTAGGGAGCCAAAGCAACACCATATATTTT
D gene: -; V gene: TRBV10-2; clone size: few; J gene: TRBJ2-1; CDR3 protein: CAIWDPRSYNEQFF; CDR3 DNA: TGCGCCATATGGGACCCGCGCTCCTACAATGAGCAGTTCTTC
D gene: -; V gene: TRBV12-3/TRBV12-4; clone size: -; J gene: TRBJ1-2; CDR3 protein: CASSADRYYGYTF; CDR3 DNA: TGTGCCAGCAGCGCGGACAGATACTATGGCTACACCTTC
D gene: TRBD2; V gene: TRBV5-8; clone size: -; J gene: TRBJ2-1; CDR3 protein: CASSLGLAGYNEQFF; CDR3 DNA: TGTGCCAGCAGCTTGGGACTAGCGGGATACAATGAGCAGTTCTTC
D gene: TRBD2; V gene: TRBV7-2; clone size: -; J gene: TRBJ2-5; CDR3 protein: CASSLFSGGQETQYF; CDR3 DNA: TGTGCCAGCAGCTTATTTAGCGGGGGTCAAGAGACCCAGTACTTC
D gene: TRBD1; V gene: TRBV27; clone size: -; J gene: TRBJ1-1; CDR3 protein: CASSLWTGMNTEAFF; CDR3 DNA: TGTGCCAGCAGTCTATGGACAGGTATGAACACTGAAGCTTTCTTT